This passage covers 27 T cell receptor beta chains from one sample sequenced in a study of T-cell reconstitution after alpha-beta-depleted transplantation in children. The library targeted TCRbeta and was prepared with unique molecular identifiers. TCRdb reprocessed the PCR reads via MiXCR and lists one record per CDR3 protein. The repertoire holds a few hundred thousand distinct CDR3 sequences, with 10% to 15% as singletons. The sample consisted of PBMCs, mostly from graft donor cells, taken 360 days after TCRalphabeta/CD19-depleted stem cell transplant. The receptors were sampled from a male patient younger than 18 who had a stem cell transplant for acute myeloid leukemia, so the T cells may come from the graft donor.

The chain has TRBV12-3 or TRBV12-4 and TRBJ2-1; 8 positions match TRBD2. The CDR3 runs 16 residues. V trimming: 5 bases; J trimming: 3 bases; junction bases outside the gene matches: 9. The CDR3 DNA is TGTGCCAGCAGTGATATAGCGGGACTCTTCTACAATGAGCAGTTCTTC. This codes for CASSDIAGLFYNEQFF.

This chain joins TRBV11-2 and TRBJ2-4; the match to TRBD2 covers 7 bases. Germline CDR1 is SGHAT and CDR2 is FQNNGV. V shed 3 bases and J 0 bases; nucleotides not matched to a gene: 14. The CDR3 extends over 19 amino acids. CDR3 region: CASSFRMGGTFLAKNIQYF. In DNA form, the CDR3 reads TGTGCCAGCAGCTTTCGAATGGGGGGGACCTTTTTAGCCAAAAACATTCAGTACTTC.

V is TRBV11-2 and J is TRBJ1-2; possibly TRBD1 for D (5 bases). The V end lost 5 bases, the J end lost 1 base, and 14 bases lay between the germline ends. Germline values: CDR1 SGHAT, CDR2 FQNNGV. The length of the CDR3 is 15 residues. CDR3: CASSALRQSNYGYTF. In DNA, the CDR3 is TGTGCCAGCAGCGCCCTCAGACAGAGTAACTATGGCTACACCTTC.

Only a few counts were recorded for this clonotype. The V call is TRBV11-2, the J call TRBJ2-3; D gene unclear. The length of the CDR3 is 15 residues. Looked up from germline, CDR1 is SGHAT and CDR2 is FQNNGV. Trimming stripped 5 bases from V and 0 bases from J, with 12 bases between. CDR3 protein: CASSPEVLSTDTQYF. CDR3 nucleotides: TGTGCCAGCAGCCCTGAGGTTTTAAGCACAGATACGCAGTATTTT. Based on the CDR3 plus reference TRBV11-2 and TRBJ2-3, the full variable domain is EAGVAQSPRYKIIEKRQSVAFWCNPISGHATLYWYQQILGQGPKLLIQFQNNGVVDDSQLPKDRFSAERLKGVDSTLKIQPAKLEDSAVYLCASSPEVLSTDTQYFGPGTRLTVL.

There are a few counts of this clonotype. The rearrangement joins TRBV14 to TRBJ2-7; 8 bases line up with TRBD1. V shed 2 bases, J shed 2 bases, and the junction held 8 bases outside the gene matches. In germline, CDR1 is SGHDN, CDR2 FVKESK. This CDR3 has 16 amino acids. CDR3 sequence (DNA): TGTGCCAGCAGCCAACGTCCAGGACAGGGAGCCTACGAGCAGTACTTC. Protein product: CASSQRPGQGAYEQYF. Complete variable domain (other parts from reference TRBV14 and TRBJ2-7): EAGVTQFPSHSVIEKGQTVTLRCDPISGHDNLYWYRRVMGKEIKFLLHFVKESKQDESGMPNNRFLAERTGGTYSTLKVQPAELEDSGVYFCASSQRPGQGAYEQYFGPGTRLTVT.

There are a few counts of this clonotype. The V call is TRBV6-6, the J call TRBJ1-5; no clear D. With 2 bases removed from V and 6 bases from J, the gap between germline ends came to 8 bases. The length of the CDR3 is 13 residues. In germline, CDR1 is MNHNY, CDR2 SVGAGI (reference sequence). The CDR3 DNA follows: TGTGCCAGCAGTTACCGACATGGTCAGCCCCAGCATTTT. Translation gives CASSYRHGQPQHF.

This clonotype was counted a few times. The chain joins TRBV3-1 to TRBJ2-1, with TRBD1 matching 7 bases. V lost 1 base, J lost 5 bases, and 5 bases stayed unmatched. Germline V CDR1 and CDR2: LGHDT, YNNKEL (reference sequence). This CDR3 contains 15 residues. CDR3 protein: CASSQVGTGDNEQFF. As DNA, the CDR3 is TGTGCCAGCAGCCAAGTGGGCACAGGGGACAATGAGCAGTTCTTC.

V and J are TRBV5-6 and TRBJ1-4, with D possibly being TRBD1 (5 bases). Germline V gene sequence: CDR1 SGHDT, CDR2 YYEEEE. This CDR3 has 15 residues. Trimming left V 4 bases short and J 7 bases short, with 17 bases between. CDR3 in amino acids: CASSGSGLRGEKLFF. CDR3 DNA sequence: TGTGCCAGCAGCGGGTCGGGGTTGAGGGGTGAAAAACTGTTTTTT.

This clonotype was observed a handful of times. V is TRBV25-1 and J is TRBJ2-1, with D perhaps TRBD2 (5 bases). CDR3 size: 16 residues. V was shortened by 3 bases and J by 1 base, with 13 bases between the two germline ends. Germline lookup yields CDR1 MGHDK and CDR2 SYGVNS. Here the CDR3 reads CASSDRWELSYNEQFF. CDR3 in DNA: TGTGCCAGCAGTGATCGGTGGGAGTTGTCCTACAATGAGCAGTTCTTC. Full variable domain (remainder filled in from reference TRBV25-1 and TRBJ2-1): EADIYQTPRYLVIGTGKKITLECSQTMGHDKMYWYQQDPGMELHLIHYSYGVNSTEKGDLSSESTVSRIRTEHFPLTLESARPSHTSQYLCASSDRWELSYNEQFFGPGTRLTVL.

This clonotype was observed at least ten times. The chain couples TRBV29-1 to TRBJ2-2; D unresolved. Per the germline V gene, CDR1 is SQVTM and CDR2 is ANQGSEA. This CDR3 contains 11 residues. Trimming removed 5 bases at V and 5 bases at J, with 6 bases between. The CDR3 bases are TGCAGCGTTTCAACGACCGGGGAGCTGTTTTTT. This encodes CSVSTTGELFF.

The gene calls are TRBV3-1 and TRBJ2-5; D is unclear. Deletions cut 3 bases from V and 2 bases from J, with 13 bases between. The CDR3 is made up of 15 amino acids. Looked up from germline, CDR1 is LGHDT and CDR2 is YNNKEL (reference sequence). The CDR3 here is CASSQARLTQETQYF. The CDR3 coding sequence is TGTGCCAGCAGCCAGGCAAGGCTCACTCAAGAGACCCAGTACTTC.

Only a few counts were recorded for this clonotype. This chain connects TRBV29-1 to TRBJ1-2; TRBD1 is a possible D gene (5 bases). Trimming stripped 4 bases from V and 7 bases from J, with 13 bases between. CDR3 length: 12 amino acids. From germline, CDR1 is SQVTM and CDR2 ANQGSEA. The CDR3 nucleotides read TGCAGCGTTGCCGGAGGGGTGAGTGGCTACACCTTC. This gives the protein CSVAGGVSGYTF.

The J gene is TRBJ2-5, the V gene TRBV7-6; 9 bases are a match to TRBD2. This CDR3 is built from 19 residues. Trimming cost V 1 base and J 2 bases; bases outside gene matches: 14. Germline V gives CDR1 SGHVS, CDR2 FNYEAQ. This CDR3 reads CASSLVPPTSGFGQETQYF. CDR3 DNA sequence: TGTGCCAGCAGCTTAGTTCCCCCTACTAGCGGGTTTGGGCAAGAGACCCAGTACTTC.

The genes are TRBV7-2 and TRBJ1-4; tentative D call: TRBD1 (5 bases). Germline V CDR1 and CDR2: SGHTA, FQGNSA. This CDR3 comprises 13 residues. V was clipped by 3 bases and J by 11 bases, with 13 bases between them. The CDR3 coding sequence is TGTGCCAGCAGCTTCCAGACAGTCGATAAACTGTTTTTT. This encodes CASSFQTVDKLFF.

This clonotype has only a few counts. This rearrangement joins TRBV27 to TRBJ2-2; 7 bases line up with TRBD2. After removal of 8 bases from V and 4 bases from J, the junction contained 13 bases not matched to a gene. The CDR3 contains 16 residues. The germline V gene has CDR1 MNHEY and CDR2 SMNVEV (reference sequence). The CDR3 coding sequence is TGTGCCAGCTTCCCCCGGGGAGGGTCGAGCACCGGGGAGCTGTTTTTT. This sequence encodes CASFPRGGSSTGELFF.

This clonotype was seen only a few times. The gene calls are TRBV15 and TRBJ2-5; D might be TRBD2 (5 bases). The CDR3 extends over 15 amino acids. Trimming cost V 5 bases and J 5 bases, with 18 bases left between them. Germline loops: CDR1 LNHNV, CDR2 YYDKDF (reference sequence). Written as DNA, the CDR3 is TGTGCCACCAGCTCTCACAACACGGGAATGGAGACCCAGTACTTC. Its protein product is CATSSHNTGMETQYF.

This clonotype was seen at least ten times. This chain joins TRBV5-6 and TRBJ2-1; the match to TRBD2 covers 7 bases. V lost 1 base to trimming and J lost 5 bases; unmatched junction nucleotides: 15. This CDR3 contains 18 residues. CDR1 and CDR2 from the germline V gene are SGHDT and YYEEEE. CDR3 amino acids: CASSLIIRRRERDNEQFF. The DNA for the CDR3 is TGTGCCAGCAGCTTGATTATACGGCGGCGGGAGAGGGACAATGAGCAGTTCTTC.

This clonotype was seen repeatedly, ten times or more. The rearrangement joins TRBV20-1 to TRBJ2-4; TRBD2 agrees at 10 bases. Germline trimming cut 5 bases from V and 4 bases from J; bases unmatched to any gene: 11. This CDR3 is 16 amino acids long. Looked up from germline, CDR1 is DFQATT and CDR2 is SNEGSKA (reference sequence). Written as DNA, the CDR3 is TGCAGTGCTGGGGGTTTTTCTAGCGGGGGTAAAAACATTCAGTACTTC. Translating gives CSAGGFSSGGKNIQYF.

This clonotype was counted ten times or more. V gene TRBV28 combines with J gene TRBJ2-2; D tentatively fits TRBD1 or TRBD2 (6 bases each). The CDR3 extends over 15 amino acids. Between the trimmed V and J ends, which lost 4 bases and 8 bases, there was a span of 17 bases. Germline V gives CDR1 MDHEN, CDR2 SYDVKM. The DNA of the CDR3 is TGTGCCAGCAGTTCCCGGATGGCGGGACAAGGGGAGCTGTTTTTT. It codes for CASSSRMAGQGELFF. The full variable domain, with the rest looked up from reference TRBV28 and TRBJ2-2, is DVKVTQSSRYLVKRTGEKVFLECVQDMDHENMFWYRQDPGLGLRLIYFSYDVKMKEKGDIPEGYSVSREKKERFSLILESASTNQTSMYLCASSSRMAGQGELFFGEGSRLTVL.

A few counts support this clonotype. This rearrangement joins TRBV6-2 or TRBV6-3 to TRBJ2-1; 7 nucleotides line up with TRBD2. The CDR3 is 15 residues long. Losses at the gene ends were 6 bases for V and 0 bases for J; bases not matched to a gene: 5. CDR1 is MNHEY, CDR2 SVGEGT, per germline. DNA of the CDR3: TGTGCCAGCAGACTAGCGCCGGTCTCCTACAATGAGCAGTTCTTC. This encodes CASRLAPVSYNEQFF.

There are many counts of this clonotype. J is TRBJ2-2 and V is TRBV5-1; maybe TRBD2 (5 bases). CDR1 is SGHRS, CDR2 YFSETQ, per germline. The CDR3 spans 12 residues. The germline V and J ends were trimmed by 0 bases and 13 bases, with 10 bases remaining between them. The CDR3 DNA reads as TGCGCCAGCAGCTTGGTTGATGCGGGGCTGTTTTTT. It translates to CASSLVDAGLFF.

This clonotype came up many times. This chain links TRBV5-4 with TRBJ2-1; 14 bases are a match to TRBD2. Looked up from germline, CDR1 is SGHNT and CDR2 is YYREEE (reference sequence). V trimming: 3 bases; J trimming: 1 base; junction bases outside the gene matches: 15. The length of the CDR3 is 21 residues. Here the CDR3 reads CASSWIGTSGSYTGSYNEQFF. As DNA, the CDR3 is TGTGCCAGCAGCTGGATCGGGACTAGCGGGAGCTATACTGGGTCCTACAATGAGCAGTTCTTC.

V is TRBV5-5 and J is TRBJ2-1; D possibly corresponds to TRBD1 (6 bases). The V end lost 5 bases, the J end lost 6 bases, and 18 bases lay between the germline ends. Germline CDR1 and CDR2: SGHKS and YYEKEE (reference sequence). The CDR3 has 15 residues. CDR3 sequence (DNA): TGTGCCAGCAGACCCCAGACAGGAGCGTTCAATGAGCAGTTCTTC. This encodes CASRPQTGAFNEQFF.

The chain employs TRBV7-2 and TRBJ2-2, with D perhaps matching TRBD2 (6 bases). The V gene lost 1 base and the J gene lost 5 bases, with 11 bases spanning the gap. CDR3 length: 15 residues. In germline, CDR1 is SGHTA, CDR2 FQGNSA. Here the CDR3 DNA reads TGTGCCAGCAGCTTAGGCGGGAACCCTACCGGGGAGCTGTTTTTT. This codes for CASSLGGNPTGELFF.

This clonotype was seen at least ten times. V and J are TRBV13 and TRBJ1-1; 9 nucleotides agree with TRBD1. The ends lost 5 bases at V and 4 bases at J; junction bases unmatched: 8. The CDR3 totals 15 residues. Looked up from germline, CDR1 is PRHDT and CDR2 is FYEKMQ (reference sequence). CDR3 sequence: CASSQRDRVGTEAFF. The DNA for the CDR3 is TGTGCCAGCAGCCAACGGGACAGGGTCGGCACTGAAGCTTTCTTT.

This clonotype was seen more than once but under ten times. The chain has TRBV5-1 and TRBJ1-2; 9 bases line up with TRBD1. Germline assignment: CDR1 SGHRS and CDR2 YFSETQ. CDR3 length: 15 amino acids. Germline trimming cut 2 bases from V and 4 bases from J; bases unmatched to any gene: 6. The CDR3 DNA is TGCGCCAGCAGCTTCACAGGGGGCTTTCTCTATGGCTACACCTTC. This encodes CASSFTGGFLYGYTF.

This chain links TRBV5-4 with TRBJ1-1; D is uncertain. V lost 0 bases to trimming and J lost 4 bases, with 7 bases between them. The CDR3 covers 13 residues. Germline V gene lookup returns CDR1 SGHNT and CDR2 YYREEE (reference sequence). Here the CDR3 reads CASSLAAVTEAFF. CDR3 in DNA: TGTGCCAGCAGCTTGGCTGCAGTCACTGAAGCTTTCTTT.